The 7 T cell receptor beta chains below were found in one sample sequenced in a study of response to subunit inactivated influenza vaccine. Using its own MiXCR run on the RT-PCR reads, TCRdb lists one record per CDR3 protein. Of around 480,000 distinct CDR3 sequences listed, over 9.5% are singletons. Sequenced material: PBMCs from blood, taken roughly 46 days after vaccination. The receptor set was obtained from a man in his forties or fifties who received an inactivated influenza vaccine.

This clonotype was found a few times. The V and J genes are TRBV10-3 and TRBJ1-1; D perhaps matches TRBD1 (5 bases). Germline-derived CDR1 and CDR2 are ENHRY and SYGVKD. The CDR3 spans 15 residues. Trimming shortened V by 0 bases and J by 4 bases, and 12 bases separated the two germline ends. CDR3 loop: CAISESGGRGTEAFF. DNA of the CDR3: TGTGCCATCAGTGAGTCTGGGGGACGGGGCACTGAAGCTTTCTTT.

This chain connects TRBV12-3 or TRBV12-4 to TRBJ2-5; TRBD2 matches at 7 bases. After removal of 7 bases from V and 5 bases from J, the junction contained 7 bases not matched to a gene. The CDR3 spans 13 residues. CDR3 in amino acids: CASKGRGWETQYF. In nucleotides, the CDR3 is TGTGCCAGCAAGGGGAGGGGCTGGGAGACCCAGTACTTC.

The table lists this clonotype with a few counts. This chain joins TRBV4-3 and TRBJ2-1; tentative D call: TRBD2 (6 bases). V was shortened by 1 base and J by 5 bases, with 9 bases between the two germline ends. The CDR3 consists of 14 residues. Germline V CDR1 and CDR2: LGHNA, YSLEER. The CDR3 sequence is CASSQGDSNNEQFF. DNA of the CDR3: TGCGCCAGCAGCCAAGGGGACTCAAACAATGAGCAGTTCTTC.

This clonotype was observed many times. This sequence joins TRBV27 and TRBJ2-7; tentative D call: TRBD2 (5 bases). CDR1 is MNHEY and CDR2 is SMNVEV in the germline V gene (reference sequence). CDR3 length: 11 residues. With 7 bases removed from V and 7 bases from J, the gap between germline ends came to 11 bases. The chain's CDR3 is CASTGTGEQYF. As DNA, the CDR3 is TGTGCCAGCACGGGAACGGGGGAGCAGTACTTC.

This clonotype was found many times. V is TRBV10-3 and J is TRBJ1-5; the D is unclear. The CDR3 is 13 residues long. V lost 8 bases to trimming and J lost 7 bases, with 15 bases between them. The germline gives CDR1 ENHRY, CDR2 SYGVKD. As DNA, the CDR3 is TGTGCCATCCGGGCCGTACATGGACAGCCCCAGCATTTT. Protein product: CAIRAVHGQPQHF.

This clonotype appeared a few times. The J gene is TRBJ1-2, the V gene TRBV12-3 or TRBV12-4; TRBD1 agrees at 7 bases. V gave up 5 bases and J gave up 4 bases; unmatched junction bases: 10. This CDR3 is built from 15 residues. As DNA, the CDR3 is TGTGCCAGCAGTGGGTCCGAAACAGGGGTCTATGGCTACACCTTC. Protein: CASSGSETGVYGYTF.

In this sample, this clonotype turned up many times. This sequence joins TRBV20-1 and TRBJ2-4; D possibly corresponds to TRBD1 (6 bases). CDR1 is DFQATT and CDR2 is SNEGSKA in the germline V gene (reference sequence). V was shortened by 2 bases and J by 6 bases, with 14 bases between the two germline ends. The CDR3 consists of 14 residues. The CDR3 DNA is TGCAGTGCTAGACTCCAGGGGCGTGCAAACATTCAGTACTTC. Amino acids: CSARLQGRANIQYF.